The present T cell receptor (beta chain) was sequenced within a study of shared clonotypes between healthy human individuals. General study points: Generation probability values for non-shared clonotypes were lower than those for clonotypes shared by all four donors.

Sequencing used immunoSEQ multiplex PCR; TCRdb keeps in-frame clones, though not all of them. Of some 2,000,000 clones listed, approximately 95% are singletons. This clone was seen a single time. As yet, its antigen is unknown. This CDR3 is built from 13 residues. Between the trimmed V and J ends, which lost 2 bases and 1 base, there was a span of 5 bases. Germline CDR1 reads MNHNY; CDR2 reads SVGAGI (reference sequence). All donors were Caucasian adults living in Nashville, Tennessee. The chain recombines TRBV6-6 with TRBJ1-1, with no clear D. This TCR was sampled from a man younger than 30 in good health. Sequences were obtained from naive CD4+ T cells sorted from blood. This sample's subset: CD45RA+ positively selected. Here the CDR3 reads CASSYLGNTEAFF. In DNA, the CDR3 is TGTGCCAGCAGTTACCTGGGGAACACTGAAGCTTTCTTT.